This TCR beta chain was sequenced in a study of blood T cell repertoires in COVID-19. Study information: Samples came from the United States, Italy and Spain, spanning acute and convalescent COVID-19. PBMCs, B-cell-depleted T cells, or T cells provided the cDNA or gDNA that made up the material.

Original processing methods: From reference gene primer amplification, estimates of nucleated cell counts were derived. The method was immunoSEQ multiplex PCR; TCRdb's version includes in-frame clones alone and lacks a portion of them. D and trimming were read from the DNA, whereas the V and J calls and clone size are those reported in that table. The sample includes about 170,000 clones, around 87% of them seen just once. This clone was counted only a few times. The receptor was derived from a man between 18 and 35 years old with active or convalescent COVID-19. The specimen sequenced was peripheral blood.

The CDR3 loop reads CASSVTSTDTQYF. CDR3 DNA: TGTGCCAGCAGCGTAACTAGCACAGATACGCAGTATTTT. This chain connects TRBV9 to TRBJ2-3; no definite D call. Germline-derived CDR1 and CDR2 are SGDLS and YYNGEE. The V end lost 1 base, the J end lost 0 bases, and 3 bases lay between the germline ends. The CDR3 is 13 residues long.